This TCR beta chain was retrieved from a study of blood T cell repertoires in COVID-19. The protocol was immunoSEQ multiplex PCR, while the TCRdb copy is restricted to in-frame clones and leaves out a portion. The sample has under 200,000 clones, approximately 79% seen once. This clone was counted a few times. V shed 3 bases and J shed 6 bases, with 4 bases lying between them. Germline assignment: CDR1 SGHRS and CDR2 YFSETQ. The CDR3 runs to 11 residues. The TCR was taken from a woman in her 70s in a cohort exposed to, infected with or recovered from COVID-19 (not recorded which). The chain recombines TRBV5-1 with TRBJ2-1; unclear D gene. The sequencing input was PBMCs or T cells enriched from blood (not recorded which). CDR3 nucleotides: TGCGCCAGCAGCTCGTTCAATGAGCAGTTCTTC. Protein product: CASSSFNEQFF.